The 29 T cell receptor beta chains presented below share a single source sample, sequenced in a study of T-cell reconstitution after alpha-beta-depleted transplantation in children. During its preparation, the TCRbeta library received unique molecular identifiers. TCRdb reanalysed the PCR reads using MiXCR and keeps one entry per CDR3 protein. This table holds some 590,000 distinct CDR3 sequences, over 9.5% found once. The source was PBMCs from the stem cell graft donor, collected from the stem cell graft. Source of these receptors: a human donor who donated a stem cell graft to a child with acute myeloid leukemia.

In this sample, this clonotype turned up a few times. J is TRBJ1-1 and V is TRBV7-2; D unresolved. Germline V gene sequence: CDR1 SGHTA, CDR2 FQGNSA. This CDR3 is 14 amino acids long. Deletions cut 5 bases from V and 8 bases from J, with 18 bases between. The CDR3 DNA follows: TGTGCCAGCAGCCCCCAAACTTCGTTAGTAGAAGCTTTCTTT. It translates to CASSPQTSLVEAFF.

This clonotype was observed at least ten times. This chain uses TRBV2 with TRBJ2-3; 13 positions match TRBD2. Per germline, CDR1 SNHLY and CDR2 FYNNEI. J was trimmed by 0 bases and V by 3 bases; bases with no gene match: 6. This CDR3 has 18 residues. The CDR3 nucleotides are TGTGCCAGCAGTGATTTGGGACTAGCGGGATCTAGCACAGATACGCAGTATTTT. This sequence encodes CASSDLGLAGSSTDTQYF.

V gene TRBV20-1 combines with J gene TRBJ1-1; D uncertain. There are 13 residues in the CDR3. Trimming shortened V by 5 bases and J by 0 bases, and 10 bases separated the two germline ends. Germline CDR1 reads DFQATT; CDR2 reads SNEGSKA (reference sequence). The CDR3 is CSADSPVNTEAFF. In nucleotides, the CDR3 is TGCAGTGCTGATTCTCCGGTGAACACTGAAGCTTTCTTT.

This CDR3 reads CASALDRSSYNEQFF. The CDR3 DNA reads TGTGCTAGTGCCCTTGATCGTAGCTCCTACAATGAGCAGTTCTTC. The chain is built from TRBV12-5 and TRBJ2-1; unclear D gene. Trimming cost V 7 bases and J 0 bases, with 13 bases left between them. This CDR3 spans 15 amino acids. Germline lookup yields CDR1 LGHNT and CDR2 FRNRAP.

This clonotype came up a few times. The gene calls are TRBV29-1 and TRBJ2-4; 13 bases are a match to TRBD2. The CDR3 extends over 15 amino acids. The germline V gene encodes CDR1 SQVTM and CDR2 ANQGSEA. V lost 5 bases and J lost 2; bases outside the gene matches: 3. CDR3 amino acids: CSVSGLAGSKNIQYF. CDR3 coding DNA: TGCAGCGTTTCGGGACTAGCGGGGTCCAAAAACATTCAGTACTTC.

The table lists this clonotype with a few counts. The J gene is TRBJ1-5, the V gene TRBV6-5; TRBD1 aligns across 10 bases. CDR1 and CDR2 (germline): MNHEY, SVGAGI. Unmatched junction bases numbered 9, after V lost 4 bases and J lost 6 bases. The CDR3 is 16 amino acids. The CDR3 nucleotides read TGTGCCAGCAGTTTTAGACAGGGGGCCAGGGTTCAGCCCCAGCATTTT. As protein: CASSFRQGARVQPQHF.

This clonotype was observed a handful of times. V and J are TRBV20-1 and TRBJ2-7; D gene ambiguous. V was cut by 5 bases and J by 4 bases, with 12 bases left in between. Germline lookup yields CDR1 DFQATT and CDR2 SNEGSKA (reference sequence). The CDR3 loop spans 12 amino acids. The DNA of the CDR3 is TGCAGTGCTCTTCCGCGGTGGTACGAGCAGTACTTC. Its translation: CSALPRWYEQYF.

The CDR3 here is CASSSRGVATDTQYF. The CDR3 nucleotides are TGTGCCAGCAGCTCGAGGGGGGTTGCGACAGATACGCAGTATTTT. The rearrangement joins TRBV7-3 to TRBJ2-3, with D perhaps being TRBD1 or TRBD2 (6 bases each). V dropped 4 bases and J dropped 3 bases, with 14 bases sitting between them. This CDR3 has 15 amino acids. CDR1 and CDR2 (germline): SGHTA, FQGTGA.

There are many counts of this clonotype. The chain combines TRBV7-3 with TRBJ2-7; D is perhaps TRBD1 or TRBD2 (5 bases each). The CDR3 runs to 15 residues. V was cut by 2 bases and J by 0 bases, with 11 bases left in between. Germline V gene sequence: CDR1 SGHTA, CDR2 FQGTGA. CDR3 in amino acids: CASSLLGTSSYEQYF. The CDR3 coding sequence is TGTGCCAGCAGCTTACTCGGGACCAGCTCCTACGAGCAGTACTTC.

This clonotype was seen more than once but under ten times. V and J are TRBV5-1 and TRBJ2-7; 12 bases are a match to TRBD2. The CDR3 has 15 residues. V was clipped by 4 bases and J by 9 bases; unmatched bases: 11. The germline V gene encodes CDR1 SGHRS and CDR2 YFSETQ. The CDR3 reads CASSTRLAGEGGQYF. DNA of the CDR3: TGCGCCAGCAGCACAAGACTAGCGGGAGAAGGCGGGCAGTACTTC.

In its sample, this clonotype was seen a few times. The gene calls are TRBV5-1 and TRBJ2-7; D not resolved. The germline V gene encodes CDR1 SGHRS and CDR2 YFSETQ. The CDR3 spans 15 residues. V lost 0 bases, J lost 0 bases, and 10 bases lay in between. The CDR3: CASSLESAPSYEQYF. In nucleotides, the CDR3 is TGCGCCAGCAGCTTGGAAAGCGCTCCCTCCTACGAGCAGTACTTC. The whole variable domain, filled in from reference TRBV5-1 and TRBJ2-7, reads KAGVTQTPRYLIKTRGQQVTLSCSPISGHRSVSWYQQTPGQGLQFLFEYFSETQRNKGNFPGRFSGRQFSNSRSEMNVSTLELGDSALYLCASSLESAPSYEQYFGPGTRLTVT.

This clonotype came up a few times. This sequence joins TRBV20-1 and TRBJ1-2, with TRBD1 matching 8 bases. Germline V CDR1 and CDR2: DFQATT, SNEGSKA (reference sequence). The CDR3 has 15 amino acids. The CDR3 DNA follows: TGCAGACGTGACGGGAACAGGGGGGCCTTTTATGGCTACACCTTC. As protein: CRRDGNRGAFYGYTF.

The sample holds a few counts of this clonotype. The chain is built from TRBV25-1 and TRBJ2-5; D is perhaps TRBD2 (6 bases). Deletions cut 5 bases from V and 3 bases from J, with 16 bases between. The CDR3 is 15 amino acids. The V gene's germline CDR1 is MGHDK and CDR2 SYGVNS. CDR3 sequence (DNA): TGTGCCAGCAGTAGTCTACCCGGGACTGAAGAGACCCAGTACTTC. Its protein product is CASSSLPGTEETQYF. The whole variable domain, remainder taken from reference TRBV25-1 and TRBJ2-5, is EADIYQTPRYLVIGTGKKITLECSQTMGHDKMYWYQQDPGMELHLIHYSYGVNSTEKGDLSSESTVSRIRTEHFPLTLESARPSHTSQYLCASSSLPGTEETQYFGPGTRLLVL.

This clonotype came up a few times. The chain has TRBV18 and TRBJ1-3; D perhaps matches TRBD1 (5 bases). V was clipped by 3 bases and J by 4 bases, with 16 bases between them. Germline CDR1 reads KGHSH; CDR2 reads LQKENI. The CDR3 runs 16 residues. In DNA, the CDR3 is TGTGCCAGCTCACCGTCCGGTGCAGGGTCGGGAAACACCATATATTTT. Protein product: CASSPSGAGSGNTIYF.

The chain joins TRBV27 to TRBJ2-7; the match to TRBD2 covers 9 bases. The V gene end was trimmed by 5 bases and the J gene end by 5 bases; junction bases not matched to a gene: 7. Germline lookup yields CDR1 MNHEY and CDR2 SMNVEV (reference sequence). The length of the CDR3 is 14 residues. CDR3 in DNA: TGTGCCAGCAGTCTCTTAGCGGGAGACCACGAGCAGTACTTC. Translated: CASSLLAGDHEQYF.

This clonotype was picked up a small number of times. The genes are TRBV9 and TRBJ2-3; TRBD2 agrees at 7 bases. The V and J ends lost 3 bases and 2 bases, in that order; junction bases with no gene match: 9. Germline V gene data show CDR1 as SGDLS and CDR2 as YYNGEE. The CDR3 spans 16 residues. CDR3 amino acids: CASSGLAVGHTDTQYF. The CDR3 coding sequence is TGTGCCAGCAGCGGGCTAGCGGTTGGGCACACAGATACGCAGTATTTT.

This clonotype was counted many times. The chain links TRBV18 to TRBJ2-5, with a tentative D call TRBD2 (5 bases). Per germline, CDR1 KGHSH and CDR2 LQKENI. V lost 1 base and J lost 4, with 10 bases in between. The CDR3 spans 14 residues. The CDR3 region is CASSPLGEGETQYF. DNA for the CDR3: TGTGCCAGCTCACCACTGGGAGAAGGAGAGACCCAGTACTTC.

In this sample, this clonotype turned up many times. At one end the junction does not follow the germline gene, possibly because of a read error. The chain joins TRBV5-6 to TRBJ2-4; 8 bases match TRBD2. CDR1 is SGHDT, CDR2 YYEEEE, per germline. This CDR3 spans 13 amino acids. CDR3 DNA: TGTGCCAGCAGTTTTCTCCTAGCGGGTCCTCAGAACTTC. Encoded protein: CASSFLLAGPQNF. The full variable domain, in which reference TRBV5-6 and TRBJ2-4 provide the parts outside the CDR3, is DAGVTQSPTHLIKTRGQQVTLRCSPKSGHDTVSWYQQALGQGPQFIFQYYEEEERQRGNFPDRFSGHQFPNYSSELNVNALLLGDSALYLCASSFLLAGPQNFGAGTRLSVL.

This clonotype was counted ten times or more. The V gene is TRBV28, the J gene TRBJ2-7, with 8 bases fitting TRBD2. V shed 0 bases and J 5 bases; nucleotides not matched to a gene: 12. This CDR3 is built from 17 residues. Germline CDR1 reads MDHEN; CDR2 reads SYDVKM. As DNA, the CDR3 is TGTGCCAGCAGTTTATGGTCAACCGGGACTAGTAACCACGAGCAGTACTTC. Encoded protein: CASSLWSTGTSNHEQYF.

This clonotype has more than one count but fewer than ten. The CDR3 nucleotides read TGTGCCAGCAGCTTAAGGTCGGGCCGGCCCAATGAGCAGTTCTTC. Amino acids: CASSLRSGRPNEQFF. V usage is TRBV7-3 and J usage is TRBJ2-1; D unclear. CDR1 and CDR2 (germline): SGHTA, FQGTGA. The germline V and J ends were trimmed by 1 base and 6 bases, with 13 bases remaining between them. The CDR3 sequence is 15 residues long.

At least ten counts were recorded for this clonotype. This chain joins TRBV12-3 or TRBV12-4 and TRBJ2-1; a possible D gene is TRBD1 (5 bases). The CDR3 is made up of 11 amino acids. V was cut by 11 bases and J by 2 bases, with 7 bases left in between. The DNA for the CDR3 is TGTGCCTCAGGGACCTACAATGAGCAGTTCTTC. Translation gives CASGTYNEQFF.

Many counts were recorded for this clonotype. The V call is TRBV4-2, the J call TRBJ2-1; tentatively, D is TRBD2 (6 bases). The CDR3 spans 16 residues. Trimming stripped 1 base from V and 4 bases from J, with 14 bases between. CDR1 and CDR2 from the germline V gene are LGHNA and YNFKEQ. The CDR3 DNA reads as TGTGCCAGCAGCCAAGCGCCAGCGGGCGTGTACAATGAGCAGTTCTTC. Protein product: CASSQAPAGVYNEQFF.

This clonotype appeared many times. For the CDR3, the DNA is TGTGCCACCAGTGAGACCGGGACGAACGAGCAGTTCTTC. This gives the protein CATSETGTNEQFF. V and J are TRBV24-1 and TRBJ2-1; the D call may be TRBD1 or TRBD2 (5 bases each). The CDR3 is 13 amino acids. CDR1 and CDR2 from the germline V gene are KGHDR and SFDVKD. Between the trimmed V and J ends, which lost 4 bases and 10 bases, there was a span of 13 bases.

The CDR3 nucleotides read TGTGCCAGCAGTCGGCTAGCGGGAGCGGGGCAGTACTTC. Translation: CASSRLAGAGQYF. This rearrangement joins TRBV27 to TRBJ2-7; 10 bases match TRBD2. The CDR3 has 13 residues. The ends lost 5 bases at V and 9 bases at J; junction bases unmatched: 7. Germline V gives CDR1 MNHEY, CDR2 SMNVEV (reference sequence).

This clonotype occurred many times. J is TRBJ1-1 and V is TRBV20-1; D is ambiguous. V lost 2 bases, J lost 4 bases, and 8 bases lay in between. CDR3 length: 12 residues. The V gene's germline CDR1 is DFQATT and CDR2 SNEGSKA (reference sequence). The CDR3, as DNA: TGCAGTGCTAGACAAGGGCCCACTGAAGCTTTCTTT. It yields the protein CSARQGPTEAFF.

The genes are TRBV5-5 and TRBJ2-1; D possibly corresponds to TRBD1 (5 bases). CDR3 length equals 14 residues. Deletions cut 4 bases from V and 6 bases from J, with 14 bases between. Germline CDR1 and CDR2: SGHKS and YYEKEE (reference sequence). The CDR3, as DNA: TGTGCCAGCAGCATGGCCATCCAGGGCAATGAGCAGTTCTTC. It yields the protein CASSMAIQGNEQFF.

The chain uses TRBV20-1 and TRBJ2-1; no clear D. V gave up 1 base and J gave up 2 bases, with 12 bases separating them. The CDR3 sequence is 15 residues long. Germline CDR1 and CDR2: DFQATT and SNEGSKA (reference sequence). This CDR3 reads CSARVEGFTYNEQFF. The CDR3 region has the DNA TGCAGTGCTAGAGTCGAAGGGTTCACCTACAATGAGCAGTTCTTC.

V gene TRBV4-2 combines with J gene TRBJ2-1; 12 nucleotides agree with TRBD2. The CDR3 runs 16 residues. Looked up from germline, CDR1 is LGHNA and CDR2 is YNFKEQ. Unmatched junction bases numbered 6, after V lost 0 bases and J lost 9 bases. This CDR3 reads CASSQDRASGRGEQFF. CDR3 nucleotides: TGTGCCAGCAGCCAAGATCGGGCTAGCGGGAGGGGTGAGCAGTTCTTC.

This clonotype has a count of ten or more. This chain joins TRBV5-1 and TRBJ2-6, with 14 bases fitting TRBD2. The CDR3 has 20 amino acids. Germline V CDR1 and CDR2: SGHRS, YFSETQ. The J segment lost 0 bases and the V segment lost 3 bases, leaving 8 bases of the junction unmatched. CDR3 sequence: CASSSRTSGRIASGANVLTF. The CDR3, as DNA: TGCGCCAGCAGCTCCCGGACTAGCGGGAGGATCGCCTCTGGGGCCAACGTCCTGACTTTC.